The next 21 T cell receptor beta chains were all read from a single sample in a study of blood T cells in healthy people across ages. With a J-beta primer mix and a sample-barcoded 5' primer, a second PCR ran about 6 to 11 cycles. MiXCR, applied by TCRdb to the 5' RACE reads, yields one record per CDR3 protein. This table has some 690,000 distinct CDR3 sequences, over 20% appearing once. Material for sequencing was blood. These TCRs come from a man aged 65-85 years in good health.

This clonotype was counted a few times. The chain is built from TRBV20-1 and TRBJ2-7; D remains unclear. The J call is in doubt because the DNA end fits TRBJ2-5 better. The CDR3 totals 16 residues. Per the germline V gene, CDR1 is DFQATT and CDR2 is SNEGSKA (reference sequence). DNA of the CDR3: TGCAGTGCCAATCCCTCCCTTTTTAGACAACAAGAGACCCAGTACTTC. It translates to CSANPSLFRQQETQYF.

V and J are TRBV13 and TRBJ2-1, with 7 bases identical to TRBD2. The CDR3 runs 16 residues. Germline assignment: CDR1 PRHDT and CDR2 FYEKMQ (reference sequence). V gave up 5 bases and J gave up 4 bases; unmatched junction bases: 11. The CDR3 DNA reads TGTGCCAGCAGCCAAACTACTAGCGAACGATACAATGAGCAGTTCTTC. Its protein product is CASSQTTSERYNEQFF.

This chain links TRBV20-1 with TRBJ2-1; no reliable D call. The end of the DNA fits TRBJ2-5 better, so the J call may be wrong. The CDR3 runs to 13 residues. Germline loops: CDR1 DFQATT, CDR2 SNEGSKA (reference sequence). CDR3 nucleotide sequence: TGCAGTGCTAGAGAAGGAACTTCCCGGACCCAGTACTTC. This sequence encodes CSAREGTSRTQYF.

This clonotype has more than one count but fewer than ten. Written as DNA, the CDR3 is TGTGCCACCAATCAGGGGTTCCCAAGCAATCAGCCCCAGCATTTT. Protein product: CATNQGFPSNQPQHF. J is TRBJ1-5 and V is TRBV15; weak D call: TRBD1 (6 bases). Germline V gene sequence: CDR1 LNHNV, CDR2 YYDKDF (reference sequence). V was trimmed by 7 bases and J by 1 base, leaving 14 bases between them. The CDR3 contains 15 residues.

The CDR3, as DNA: TGCGCCAGCAGCCAAGCCCAGCTCCGATCGAACACTGAAGCTTTCTTT. The encoded protein is CASSQAQLRSNTEAFF. The J gene is TRBJ1-1, the V gene TRBV4-1; D is unresolved. CDR1 MGHRA and CDR2 YSYEKL come from the germline V gene. With 1 base removed from V and 1 base from J, the gap between germline ends came to 13 bases. The CDR3 is made up of 16 amino acids.

This clonotype was found a few times. The chain uses TRBV20-1 and TRBJ2-7; 14 nucleotides line up with TRBD2. This CDR3 contains 14 residues. V gave up 6 bases and J gave up 0 bases; unmatched junction bases: 1. The germline gives CDR1 DFQATT, CDR2 SNEGSKA (reference sequence). CDR3 nucleotide sequence: TGCAGTGCGGGACTAGCGGGGGTCTCCTACGAGCAGTACTTC. This sequence encodes CSAGLAGVSYEQYF.

There are a few counts of this clonotype. The chain recombines TRBV5-5 with TRBJ2-2; 8 positions match TRBD2. The J segment lost 7 bases and the V segment lost 5 bases, leaving 7 bases of the junction unmatched. This CDR3 is 14 amino acids long. Germline lookup yields CDR1 SGHKS and CDR2 YYEKEE (reference sequence). This chain's CDR3 is CASSFSGSYGELFF. Written as DNA, the CDR3 is TGTGCCAGCAGTTTCAGCGGGAGCTACGGGGAGCTGTTTTTT. Supplemented by reference TRBV5-5 and TRBJ2-2, the full variable domain reads DAGVTQSPTHLIKTRGQQVTLRCSPISGHKSVSWYQQVLGQGPQFIFQYYEKEERGRGNFPDRFSARQFPNYSSELNVNALLLGDSALYLCASSFSGSYGELFFGEGSRLTVL.

This clonotype was seen only a few times. J is TRBJ2-2 and V is TRBV27; maybe TRBD2 (6 bases). Germline-derived CDR1 and CDR2 are MNHEY and SMNVEV (reference sequence). V was pared by 7 bases and J by 4 bases, with 10 bases between. The CDR3 contains 13 residues. The CDR3 region is CASIPGGTGELFF. In nucleotides, the CDR3 is TGTGCCAGCATCCCCGGGGGCACCGGGGAGCTGTTTTTT.

This clonotype was counted at least ten times. The CDR3 spells CATRQGTNEKLFF. Written as DNA, the CDR3 is TGTGCCACCAGACAGGGGACTAATGAAAAACTGTTTTTT. The chain combines TRBV12-3 or TRBV12-4 with TRBJ1-4, with 8 bases lining up with TRBD1. The length of the CDR3 is 13 residues. The trim removed 10 bases at V and 2 bases at J, leaving 3 bases unmatched.

The table lists this clonotype with a few counts. The J gene is TRBJ2-3, the V gene TRBV20-1; D is ambiguous. Deletions cut 6 bases from V and 0 bases from J, with 16 bases between. This CDR3 is 15 amino acids long. Germline V lookup: CDR1 DFQATT, CDR2 SNEGSKA (reference sequence). CDR3 sequence (DNA): TGCAGTGCAATTCCTCGGATACCTAGCACAGATACGCAGTATTTT. Amino acid sequence: CSAIPRIPSTDTQYF.

The rearrangement links TRBV29-1 to TRBJ2-1, with 10 bases identical to TRBD1. V lost 8 bases and J lost 9; bases outside the gene matches: 7. Per the germline V gene, CDR1 is SQVTM and CDR2 is ANQGSEA. This CDR3 spans 12 amino acids. The CDR3 spells CSLGTGVSEQFF. The CDR3 nucleotides read TGCAGCCTAGGGACAGGGGTCAGTGAGCAGTTCTTC.

This chain links TRBV7-3 with TRBJ2-5; D might be TRBD2 (6 bases). The DNA end lines up better with TRBJ2-7; the J call may be wrong. This CDR3 comprises 15 residues. Germline lookup yields CDR1 SGHTA and CDR2 FQGTGA. In DNA, the CDR3 is TGTGCCAGCAGCTGGGTAAACGGAGGGACCTACGAGCAGTACGTC. The encoded protein is CASSWVNGGTYEQYV.

In its sample, this clonotype was seen a few times. The chain is built from TRBV3-1 and TRBJ1-2; D is uncertain. CDR1 LGHDT and CDR2 YNNKEL come from the germline V gene (reference sequence). The CDR3 is 12 residues long. V gave up 5 bases and J gave up 4 bases, with 8 bases separating them. The CDR3 coding sequence is TGTGCCAGCAGCTCGGACGCCTATGGCTACACCTTC. This encodes CASSSDAYGYTF.

This clonotype was observed a few times. The chain has TRBV5-1 and TRBJ2-1, with 13 bases that match TRBD2. Per germline, CDR1 SGHRS and CDR2 YFSETQ. This CDR3 region has 17 residues. Germline trimming cut 0 bases from V and 4 bases from J; bases unmatched to any gene: 4. CDR3 sequence (DNA): TGCGCCAGCAGCTTGGCCCCGGGACTAGCGGGGTACAATGAGCAGTTCTTC. This codes for CASSLAPGLAGYNEQFF. The variable domain in full, with the rest retrieved from reference TRBV5-1 and TRBJ2-1, is KAGVTQTPRYLIKTRGQQVTLSCSPISGHRSVSWYQQTPGQGLQFLFEYFSETQRNKGNFPGRFSGRQFSNSRSEMNVSTLELGDSALYLCASSLAPGLAGYNEQFFGPGTRLTVL.

The V gene is TRBV3-1, the J gene TRBJ1-5, with TRBD1 identical over 9 bases. Germline trimming cut 1 base from V and 5 bases from J; bases unmatched to any gene: 3. Germline V gives CDR1 LGHDT, CDR2 YNNKEL (reference sequence). The CDR3 is 15 residues long. The CDR3 here is CASSQGTGEHQPQHF. The CDR3 DNA follows: TGTGCCAGCAGCCAAGGGACAGGGGAACATCAGCCCCAGCATTTT.

The sample holds a few counts of this clonotype. CDR3 region: CSVDEDRVVAFF. CDR3 sequence (DNA): TGCAGCGTTGATGAGGACAGGGTCGTAGCTTTCTTT. This sequence joins TRBV29-1 and TRBJ1-1; 8 positions match TRBD1. V lost 3 bases to trimming and J lost 10 bases; unmatched junction nucleotides: 7. Germline assignment: CDR1 SQVTM and CDR2 ANQGSEA. The CDR3 length is 12 residues.

In this sample, this clonotype turned up a few times. The gene calls are TRBV4-3 and TRBJ2-1; tentatively, D is TRBD1 or TRBD2 (5 bases each). Germline loops: CDR1 LGHNA, CDR2 YSLEER. The V gene lost 1 base and the J gene lost 1 base, with 20 bases spanning the gap. The CDR3 is 19 residues long. CDR3 amino acids: CASSQVLGASLGSYNEQFF. Here the CDR3 DNA reads TGCGCCAGCAGCCAAGTTCTTGGGGCTAGCTTAGGGTCCTACAATGAGCAGTTCTTC.

This clonotype occurred a few times. The chain uses TRBV13 and TRBJ2-2; TRBD1 is a possible D gene (6 bases). Germline lookup yields CDR1 PRHDT and CDR2 FYEKMQ (reference sequence). There are 12 residues in the CDR3. V lost 7 bases and J lost 6, with 9 bases in between. In DNA, the CDR3 is TGTGCCAGCACAACAGGGCCCGGGGAGCTGTTTTTT. This codes for CASTTGPGELFF. The full variable domain, in which reference TRBV13 and TRBJ2-2 provide the parts outside the CDR3, is AAGVIQSPRHLIKEKRETATLKCYPIPRHDTVYWYQQGPGQDPQFLISFYEKMQSDKGSIPDRFSAQQFSDYHSELNMSSLELGDSALYFCASTTGPGELFFGEGSRLTVL.

This chain joins TRBV12-3 or TRBV12-4 and TRBJ2-5, with TRBD2 matching 8 bases. J gave up 5 bases and V 1 base, and 9 bases lay outside the gene matches. The CDR3 sequence is 16 residues long. Written as DNA, the CDR3 is TGTGCCAGCAGTTTAGGGCCGGGACTAGTGATGGAGACCCAGTACTTC. Amino acids: CASSLGPGLVMETQYF.

The V call is TRBV29-1, the J call TRBJ1-4, with 9 positions matching TRBD1. The CDR3 is 14 residues long. From germline, CDR1 is SQVTM and CDR2 ANQGSEA. J lost 5 bases, V lost 5 bases, and 6 bases had no gene match. CDR3 sequence reads: CSVNPGTGNEKLFF. Written as DNA, the CDR3 is TGCAGCGTTAATCCCGGGACAGGGAATGAAAAACTGTTTTTT.

The rearrangement links TRBV4-3 to TRBJ2-5; no definite D call. The J call may not be correct, given that the DNA end is closer to TRBJ2-1. Per the germline V gene, CDR1 is LGHNA and CDR2 is YSLEER. The CDR3 has 14 residues. The CDR3 DNA sequence: TGCGCCAGCAGCCAAGAAGTACTCGTCAATGAGCAGTTCTTC. It is translated as CASSQEVLVNEQFF.